These T cell receptor beta chains were read from a single sample in a study of cytomegalovirus exposure and HLA in healthy donors. TCRdb's table, derived via immunoSEQ multiplex PCR, lists solely in-frame clones and lacks some. The repertoire holds 85,000 to 120,000 clones, with less than 85% as singletons. Source material: PBMCs. The receptors here all came from a man between 60 and 75 years old in good health and CMV-seronegative. The CDR3 runs from the conserved cysteine through the conserved F or W. A D gene is named only where the DNA matches it firmly. Only part of the rows carry a size: once, few, many, or a class if the clone is expanded.

-	-	TRBV16	TRBJ1-2	TGTGCCAGCAGCCCTGGCAGGGATACTAACTATGGCTACACCTTC	CASSPGRDTNYGYTF
TRBD1	-	TRBV28	TRBJ1-3	TGTGCCAGCACTGACAGGGTAGCTCCTGGAAACACCATATATTTT	CASTDRVAPGNTIYF
-	-	TRBV4-3	TRBJ1-2	TGCGCCAGCAGCCAAGATTCAGGAGGGACCTATGGCTACACCTTC	CASSQDSGGTYGYTF
-	few	TRBV10-3	TRBJ1-1	TGTGCCATCACAAAGGACATGAACACTGAAGCTTTCTTT	CAITKDMNTEAFF
-	-	TRBV19	TRBJ2-5	TGTGCCAGTAGTATATCTACAGGGAAGGCCCAGTACTTC	CASSISTGKAQYF
TRBD2	-	TRBV5-4	TRBJ2-3	TGTGCCAGCAGCTTGGGGCGGGGGGGCACAGATACGCAGTATTTT	CASSLGRGGTDTQYF
TRBD1	few	TRBV5-1	TRBJ2-5	TGCGCCAGCAGCAAGGACAGGGTCAGGACCCAGTACTTC	CASSKDRVRTQYF
-	once	TRBV19	TRBJ2-2	TGTGCCAGTAGTATTGATTTGGGACTTCCGAACACCGGGGAGCTGTTTTTT	CASSIDLGLPNTGELFF
-	-	TRBV7-2	TRBJ2-5	TGTGCCAGCAGCTTACTCAGGGAAGAGACCCAGTACTTC	CASSLLREETQYF
TRBD2	-	TRBV7-2	TRBJ2-3	TGTGCCAGCAGCTTAGTCCAGCGGGGGGGCGGGGGAGATACGCAGTATTTT	CASSLVQRGGGGDTQYF
-	-	TRBV6-6	TRBJ1-5	TGTGCCAGCAGTTACAGGGGAGGCGGTCAGCCCCAGCATTTT	CASSYRGGGQPQHF
TRBD1	-	TRBV6-4	TRBJ1-2	TGTGCCAGCAGTGACGGACAGGGAAGCGAGAGCTACACCTTC	CASSDGQGSESYTF
-	-	TRBV5-4	TRBJ2-1	TGTGCCAGCAGCTTGGTAACTTACAATGAGCAGTTCTTC	CASSLVTYNEQFF
TRBD1	-	TRBV29-1	TRBJ1-1	TGCAGCGTGCCTATCCAGGGGGTAGGGACTGAAGCTTTCTTT	CSVPIQGVGTEAFF
-	-	TRBV7-3	TRBJ1-1	TGTGCCAGCAGCTTAACAGGAGTACATGAAGCTTTCTTT	CASSLTGVHEAFF
-	-	TRBV6-5	TRBJ1-2	TGTGCCAGCAGTCGCGGATACACTTCTAACTATGGCTACACCTTC	CASSRGYTSNYGYTF
TRBD1	-	TRBV6-5	TRBJ1-5	TGTGCCAGCAGTTCCAGCGGACAGGGAGGTCAGCCCCAGCATTTT	CASSSSGQGGQPQHF
-	-	TRBV18	TRBJ1-1	TGTGCCAGCTCTCCAGACAGGCTGAACACTGAAGCTTTCTTT	CASSPDRLNTEAFF
-	-	TRBV7-8	TRBJ2-1	TGTGCCAGCAGCTGGACCGGGGACAATGAGCAGTTCTTC	CASSWTGDNEQFF